Presented here are 5 T cell receptor beta chains from one specimen sequenced in a study of T cell repertoires in cytomegalovirus infection. Each CDR3 protein is one row after TCRdb ran MiXCR on the reads. The sample yields more than 650,000 distinct CDR3 sequences, less than 40% seen once. Sequencing was done on a sample of PBMCs. These receptor sequences come from a human donor in good health (CMV status not recorded). Some clones in this sample may be carry-over from other donors' samples.

Regarding this clonotype: An end of the junction differs from the germline gene, which may be a read error. The V call is TRBV10-1, the J call TRBJ2-1; TRBD2 aligns across 11 bases. The CDR3 contains 15 residues. Germline-derived CDR1 and CDR2 are WNHNN and SYGVQD (reference sequence). The CDR3 loop reads CASIETSGVYNEQFF. CDR3 DNA: TGCGCCAGCATTGAGACTAGCGGGGTATACAATGAGCAGTTCTTC.

This clonotype came up a few times. This sequence joins TRBV29-1 and TRBJ2-5; a weak D match, TRBD1 (5 bases). The germline V and J ends were trimmed by 1 base and 2 bases, with 11 bases remaining between them. The CDR3 covers 14 residues. Per the germline V gene, CDR1 is SQVTM and CDR2 is ANQGSEA. For the CDR3, the DNA is TGCAGCGTTGAAGGTGGGGCGAGTCAAGAGACCCAGTACTTC. Translated, it gives CSVEGGASQETQYF.

This clonotype was seen once. One end of the junction varies from germline; a read error may be responsible. The CDR3 loop reads CASTRGDAAYEQSF. CDR3 sequence (DNA): TGTGCCTCAACGAGGGGGGACGCAGCCTACGAGCAGTCCTTC. The chain couples TRBV30 to TRBJ2-7, with D perhaps being TRBD1 or TRBD2 (6 bases each). There are 14 residues in the CDR3. CDR1 is GTSNPN, CDR2 SVGIG, per germline (reference sequence).

The chain uses TRBV19 and TRBJ1-1; no firm D call. The CDR3 has 12 residues. The V gene lost 6 bases and the J gene lost 5 bases, with 10 bases spanning the gap. The V gene's germline CDR1 is LNHDA and CDR2 SQIVND (reference sequence). The CDR3 protein is CASRRGQTEAFF. The DNA of the CDR3 is TGTGCCAGTAGAAGAGGGCAGACTGAAGCTTTCTTT.

CDR3 sequence reads: CASRKQGEAYEQYF. The CDR3 nucleotides read TGTGCCAGCAGGAAACAGGGGGAGGCCTACGAGCAGTACTTC. This chain uses TRBV6-5 with TRBJ2-7; TRBD1 matches 8 bases. CDR1 is MNHEY, CDR2 SVGAGI, per germline. The CDR3 runs 14 residues. The ends lost 6 bases at V and 2 bases at J; junction bases unmatched: 6.